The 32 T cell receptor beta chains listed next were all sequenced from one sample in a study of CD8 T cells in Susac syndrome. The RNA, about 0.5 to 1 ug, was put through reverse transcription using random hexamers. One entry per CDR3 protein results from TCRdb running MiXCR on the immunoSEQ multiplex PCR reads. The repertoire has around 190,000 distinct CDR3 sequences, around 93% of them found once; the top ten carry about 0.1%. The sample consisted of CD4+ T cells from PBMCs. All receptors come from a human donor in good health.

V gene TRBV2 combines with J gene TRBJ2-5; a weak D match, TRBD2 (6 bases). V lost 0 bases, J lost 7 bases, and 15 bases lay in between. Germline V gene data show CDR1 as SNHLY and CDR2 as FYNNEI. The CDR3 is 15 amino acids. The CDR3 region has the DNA TGTGCCAGCAGTGAAGCGGGAGGAGGACGAGGGACCCAGTACTTC. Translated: CASSEAGGGRGTQYF.

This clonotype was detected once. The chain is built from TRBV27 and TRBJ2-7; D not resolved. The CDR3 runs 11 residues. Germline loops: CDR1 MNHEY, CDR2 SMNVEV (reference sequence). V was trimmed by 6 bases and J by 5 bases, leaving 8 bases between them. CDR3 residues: CASRQRNEQYF. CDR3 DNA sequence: TGTGCCAGCAGACAACGGAACGAGCAGTACTTC.

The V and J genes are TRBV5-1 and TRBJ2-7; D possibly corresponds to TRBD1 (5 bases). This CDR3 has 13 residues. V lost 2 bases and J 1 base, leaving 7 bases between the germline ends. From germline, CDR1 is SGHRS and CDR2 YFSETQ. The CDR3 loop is CASSFSGSYEQYF. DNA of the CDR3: TGCGCCAGCAGCTTCTCAGGGTCCTACGAGCAGTACTTC.

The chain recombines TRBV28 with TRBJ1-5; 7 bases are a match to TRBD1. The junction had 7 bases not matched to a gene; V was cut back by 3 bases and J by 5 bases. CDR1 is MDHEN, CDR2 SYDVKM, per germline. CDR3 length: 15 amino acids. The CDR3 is CASSLGDSFYQPQHF. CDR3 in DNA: TGTGCCAGCAGTTTGGGGGACAGTTTCTATCAGCCCCAGCATTTT.

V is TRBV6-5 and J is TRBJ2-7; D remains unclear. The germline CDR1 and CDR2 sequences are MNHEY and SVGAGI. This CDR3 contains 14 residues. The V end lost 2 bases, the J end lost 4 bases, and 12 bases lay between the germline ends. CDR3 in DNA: TGTGCCAGCAGTTACCACCTTAATCCGTACGAGCAGTACTTC. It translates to CASSYHLNPYEQYF.

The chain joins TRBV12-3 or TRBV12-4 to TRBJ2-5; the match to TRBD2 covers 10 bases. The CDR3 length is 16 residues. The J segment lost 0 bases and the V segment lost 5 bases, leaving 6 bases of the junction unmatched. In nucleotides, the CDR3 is TGTGCCAGCAGTCCCTCACTAGCGGGGTACCAAGAGACCCAGTACTTC. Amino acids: CASSPSLAGYQETQYF.

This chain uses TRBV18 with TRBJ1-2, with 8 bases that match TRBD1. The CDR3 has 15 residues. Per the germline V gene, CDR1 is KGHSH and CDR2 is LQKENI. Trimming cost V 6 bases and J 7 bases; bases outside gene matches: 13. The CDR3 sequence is CASSLRTGRQAGYTF. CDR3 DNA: TGTGCCAGCTCTCTGAGGACAGGGAGGCAAGCTGGCTACACCTTC.

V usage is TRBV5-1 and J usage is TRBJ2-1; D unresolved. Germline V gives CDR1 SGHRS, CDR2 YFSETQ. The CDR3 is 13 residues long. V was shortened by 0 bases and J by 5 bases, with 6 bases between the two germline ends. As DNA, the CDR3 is TGCGCCAGCAGCTTGGTACGCAACAATGAGCAGTTCTTC. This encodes CASSLVRNNEQFF.

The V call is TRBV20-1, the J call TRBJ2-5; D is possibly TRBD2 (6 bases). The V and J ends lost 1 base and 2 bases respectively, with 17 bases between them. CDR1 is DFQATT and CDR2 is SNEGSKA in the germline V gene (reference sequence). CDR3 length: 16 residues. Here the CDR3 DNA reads TGCAGTGCTAGAGGCGAACGGGGGTGGGAACAAGAGACCCAGTACTTC. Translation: CSARGERGWEQETQYF.

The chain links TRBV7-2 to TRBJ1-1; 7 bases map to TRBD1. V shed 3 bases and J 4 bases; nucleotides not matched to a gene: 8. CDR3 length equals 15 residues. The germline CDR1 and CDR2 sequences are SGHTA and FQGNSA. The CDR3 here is CASSLQGVRITEAFF. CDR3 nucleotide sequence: TGTGCCAGCAGCTTGCAGGGGGTTCGGATCACTGAAGCTTTCTTT.

CDR3 sequence: CASSHYTLVNIQYF. In DNA, the CDR3 is TGTGCCAGCAGCCACTATACTCTAGTCAACATTCAGTACTTC. The chain carries TRBV14 and TRBJ2-4; D is ambiguous. Germline V lookup: CDR1 SGHDN, CDR2 FVKESK. CDR3 length equals 14 residues. The V and J ends lost 3 bases and 7 bases respectively, with 13 bases between them.

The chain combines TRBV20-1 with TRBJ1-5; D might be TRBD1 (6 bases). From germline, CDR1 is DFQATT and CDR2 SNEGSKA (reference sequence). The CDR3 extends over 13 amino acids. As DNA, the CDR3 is TGCAGCGTTAACAGGGATAGCAATCAGCCCCAGCATTTT. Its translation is CSVNRDSNQPQHF.

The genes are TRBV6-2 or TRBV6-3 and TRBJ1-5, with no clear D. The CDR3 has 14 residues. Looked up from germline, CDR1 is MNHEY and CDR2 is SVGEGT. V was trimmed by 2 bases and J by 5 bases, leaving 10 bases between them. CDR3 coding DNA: TGTGCCAGCAGTTACCGGGGAGGTTATCAGCCCCAGCATTTT. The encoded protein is CASSYRGGYQPQHF.

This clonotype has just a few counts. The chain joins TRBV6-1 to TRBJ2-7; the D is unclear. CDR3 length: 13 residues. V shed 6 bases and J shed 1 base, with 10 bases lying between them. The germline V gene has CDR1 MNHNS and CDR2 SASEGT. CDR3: CASRSWSSYEQYF. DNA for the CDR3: TGTGCCAGCAGATCTTGGTCATCCTACGAGCAGTACTTC.

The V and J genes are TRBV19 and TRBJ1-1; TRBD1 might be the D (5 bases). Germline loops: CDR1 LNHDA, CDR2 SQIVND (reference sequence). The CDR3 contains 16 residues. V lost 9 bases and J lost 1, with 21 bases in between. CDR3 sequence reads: CASLFRGGIWNTEAFF. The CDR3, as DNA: TGTGCCAGCCTATTCCGCGGGGGGATCTGGAACACTGAAGCTTTCTTT.

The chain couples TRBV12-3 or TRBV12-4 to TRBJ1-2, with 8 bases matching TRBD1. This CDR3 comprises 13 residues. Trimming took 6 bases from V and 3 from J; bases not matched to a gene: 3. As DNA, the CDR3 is TGTGCCAGCAGGCCGGGACAGGACTATGGCTACACCTTC. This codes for CASRPGQDYGYTF.

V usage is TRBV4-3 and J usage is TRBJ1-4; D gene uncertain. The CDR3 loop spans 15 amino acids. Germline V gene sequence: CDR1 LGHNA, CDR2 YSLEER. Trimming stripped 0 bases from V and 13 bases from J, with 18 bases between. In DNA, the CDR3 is TGCGCCAGCAGCCAAGAATTAGGACCAATCGATAGACTGTTTTTT. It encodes CASSQELGPIDRLFF.

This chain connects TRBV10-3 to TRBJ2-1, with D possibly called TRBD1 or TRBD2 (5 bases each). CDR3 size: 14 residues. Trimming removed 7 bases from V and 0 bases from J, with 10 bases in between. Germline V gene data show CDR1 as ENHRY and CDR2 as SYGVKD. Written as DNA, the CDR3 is TGTGCCATCACTGCAGGGAGCTCCTACAATGAGCAGTTCTTC. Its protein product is CAITAGSSYNEQFF.

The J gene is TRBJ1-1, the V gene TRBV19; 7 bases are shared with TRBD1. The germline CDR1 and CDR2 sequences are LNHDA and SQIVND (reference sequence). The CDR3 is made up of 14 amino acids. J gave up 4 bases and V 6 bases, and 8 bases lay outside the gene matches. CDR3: CASSTTYRGTEAFF. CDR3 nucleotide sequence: TGTGCCAGTAGCACAACGTACAGGGGCACTGAAGCTTTCTTT.

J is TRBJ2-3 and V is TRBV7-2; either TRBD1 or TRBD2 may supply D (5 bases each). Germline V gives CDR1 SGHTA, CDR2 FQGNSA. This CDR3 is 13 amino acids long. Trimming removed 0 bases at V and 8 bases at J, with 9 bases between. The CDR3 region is CASSLADSGTQYF. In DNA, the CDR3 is TGTGCCAGCAGCTTAGCCGACAGCGGTACGCAGTATTTT.

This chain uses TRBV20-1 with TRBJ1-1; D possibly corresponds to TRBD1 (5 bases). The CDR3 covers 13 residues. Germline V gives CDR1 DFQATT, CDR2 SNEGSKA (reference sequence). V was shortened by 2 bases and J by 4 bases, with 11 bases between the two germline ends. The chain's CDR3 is CSARRGAVTEAFF. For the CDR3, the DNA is TGCAGTGCTAGAAGAGGGGCGGTCACTGAAGCTTTCTTT.

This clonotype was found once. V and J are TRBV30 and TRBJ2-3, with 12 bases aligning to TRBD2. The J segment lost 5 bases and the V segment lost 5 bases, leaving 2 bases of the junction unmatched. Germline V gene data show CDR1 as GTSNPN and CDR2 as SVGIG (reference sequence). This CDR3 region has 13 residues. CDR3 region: CAWGTSGLDTQYF. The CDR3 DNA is TGTGCCTGGGGGACTAGCGGGCTAGATACGCAGTATTTT.

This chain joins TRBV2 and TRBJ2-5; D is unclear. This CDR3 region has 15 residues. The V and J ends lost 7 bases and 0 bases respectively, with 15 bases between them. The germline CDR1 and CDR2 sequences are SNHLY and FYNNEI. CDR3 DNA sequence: TGTGCCAGCAAATATTCGCCAGCCTACCAAGAGACCCAGTACTTC. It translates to CASKYSPAYQETQYF.

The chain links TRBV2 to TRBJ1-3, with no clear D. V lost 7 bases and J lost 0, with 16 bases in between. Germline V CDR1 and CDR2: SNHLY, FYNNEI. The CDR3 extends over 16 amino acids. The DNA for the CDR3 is TGTGCCAGCACCAACACCCCTAAGCGCTCTGGAAACACCATATATTTT. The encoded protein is CASTNTPKRSGNTIYF. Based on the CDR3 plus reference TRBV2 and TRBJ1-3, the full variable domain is EPEVTQTPSHQVTQMGQEVILRCVPISNHLYFYWYRQILGQKVEFLVSFYNNEISEKSEIFDDQFSVERPDGSNFTLKIRSTKLEDSAMYFCASTNTPKRSGNTIYFGEGSWLTVV.

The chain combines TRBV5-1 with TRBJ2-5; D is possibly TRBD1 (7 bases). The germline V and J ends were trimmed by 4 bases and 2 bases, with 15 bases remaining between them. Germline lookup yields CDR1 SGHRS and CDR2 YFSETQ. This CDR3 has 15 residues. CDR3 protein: CASSPGGGQQETQYF. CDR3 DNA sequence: TGCGCCAGCAGCCCCGGAGGGGGACAGCAAGAGACCCAGTACTTC.

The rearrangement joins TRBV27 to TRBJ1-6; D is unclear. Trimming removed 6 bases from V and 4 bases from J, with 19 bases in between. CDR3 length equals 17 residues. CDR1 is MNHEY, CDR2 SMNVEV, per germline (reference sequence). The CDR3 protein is CASSPRGLGLYNSPLHF. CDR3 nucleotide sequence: TGTGCCAGCAGCCCACGAGGGCTAGGACTGTATAATTCACCCCTCCACTTT.

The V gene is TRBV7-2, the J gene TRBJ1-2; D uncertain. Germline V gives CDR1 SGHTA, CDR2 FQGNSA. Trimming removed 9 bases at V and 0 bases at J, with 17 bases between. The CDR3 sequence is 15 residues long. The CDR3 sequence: CARQDGPLANYGYTF. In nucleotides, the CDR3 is TGTGCCAGACAAGACGGACCTTTAGCTAACTATGGCTACACCTTC. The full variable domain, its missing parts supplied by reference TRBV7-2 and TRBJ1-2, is GAGVSQSPSNKVTEKGKDVELRCDPISGHTALYWYRQSLGQGLEFLIYFQGNSAPDKSGLPSDRFSAERTGGSVSTLTIQRTQQEDSAVYLCARQDGPLANYGYTFGSGTRLTVV.

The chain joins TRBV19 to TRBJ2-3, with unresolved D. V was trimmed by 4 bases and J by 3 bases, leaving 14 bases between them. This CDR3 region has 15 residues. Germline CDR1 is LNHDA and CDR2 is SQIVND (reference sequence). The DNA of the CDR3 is TGTGCCAGTAGTAACGGACGGATATTAACAGATACGCAGTATTTT. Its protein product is CASSNGRILTDTQYF.

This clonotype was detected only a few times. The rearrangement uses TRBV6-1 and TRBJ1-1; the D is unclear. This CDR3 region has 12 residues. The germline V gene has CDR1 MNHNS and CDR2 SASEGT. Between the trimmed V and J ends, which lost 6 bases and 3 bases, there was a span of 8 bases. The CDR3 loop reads CASSPRYTEAFF. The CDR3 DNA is TGTGCCAGCAGCCCGAGATACACTGAAGCTTTCTTT.

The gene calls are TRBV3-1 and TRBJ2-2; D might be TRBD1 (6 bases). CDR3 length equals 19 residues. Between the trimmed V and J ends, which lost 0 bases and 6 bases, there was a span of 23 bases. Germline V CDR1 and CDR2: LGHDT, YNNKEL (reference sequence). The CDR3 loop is CASSQDSHRVFSIAGELFF. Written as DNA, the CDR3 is TGTGCCAGCAGCCAAGATTCGCACAGGGTGTTTAGTATCGCCGGGGAGCTGTTTTTT.

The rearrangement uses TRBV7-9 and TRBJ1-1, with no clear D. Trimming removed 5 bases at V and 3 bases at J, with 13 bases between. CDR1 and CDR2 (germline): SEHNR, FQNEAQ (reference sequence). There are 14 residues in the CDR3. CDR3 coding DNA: TGTGCCAGCAGCCTACATGATGAGGACACTGAAGCTTTCTTT. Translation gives CASSLHDEDTEAFF.

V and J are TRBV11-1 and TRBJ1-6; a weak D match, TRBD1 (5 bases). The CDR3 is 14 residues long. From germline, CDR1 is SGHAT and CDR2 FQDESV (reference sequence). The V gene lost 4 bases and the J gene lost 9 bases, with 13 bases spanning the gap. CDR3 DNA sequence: TGTGCCAGCAGCTCCCGAGGGGCTAGTTCACCCCTCCACTTT. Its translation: CASSSRGASSPLHF.